This paragraph covers one T cell receptor beta chain sequence. The entry originates in a study of monozygotic twins with inflammatory bowel disease. TCRdb reprocessed the 5' RACE reads; each CDR3 protein has one entry and no DNA is given. Reported are around 40,000 distinct CDR3 sequences; the ten largest clones contain 5% to 6%. Germline V gives CDR1 KGHSH, CDR2 LQKENI. This CDR3 contains 12 residues. This clonotype was sampled from a human donor with ulcerative colitis or Crohn's disease, or a healthy co-twin of an affected twin (not recorded which). Sequenced: blood. The chain has TRBV18 and TRBJ2-5. CDR3 loop: CASSPYQETQYF.